This paragraph covers one T cell receptor beta chain sequence. Its target is unknown. This specimen comes from a study of T cell clones after liver transplantation. Study-level information: Post-transplant blood was tracked for graft-donor-reactive T cell clones identified in a pre-transplant mixed lymphocyte reaction. Apart from three HCV-positive recipients, transplants were for non-autoimmune, non-viral reasons.

Profiled with immunoSEQ multiplex PCR; TCRdb holds only in-frame clones, not every one. This table has under 60,000 clones, around 70% appearing once. Study-wide results and limits: Post-transplant, graft-donor-reactive CD4 TCRbeta sequences in blood dropped significantly in 5 of 8 subjects.

The germline V gene encodes CDR1 MNHEY and CDR2 SMNVEV (reference sequence). CDR3 length: 14 amino acids. V dropped 5 bases and J dropped 3; count of bases not matched to a gene: 1. The rearrangement uses TRBV27 and TRBJ2-2; 9 bases match TRBD1. The clonotype was recovered from a human patient who received a liver transplant. Some T cells here may be from the graft donor. Here the sequenced sample was CD4+ T cells from blood, taken at the 22-month timepoint. The CDR3 DNA follows: TGTGCCAGCAGTAGACAGGGGGACACCGGGGAGCTGTTTTTT. Translation gives CASSRQGDTGELFF.